The text below deals with one T cell receptor beta chain. Antigen specificity is unknown. The data were taken from a study of beta chain features in type 1 diabetes. As for the study in general: Across all samples, fewer than 140 million sorted cells were examined. Notes on the study in general: In every one of the four CD4+ subsets, TCRB CDR3s were moderately but significantly shorter in Type 1 diabetes patients.

Cells sorted by CD45RO/CCR7/CD25/CD127/CD95/CD27 comprised CD4+ naive, central memory, regulatory and stem cell-like memory cells. The investigators reverse transcribed all of the isolated RNA, so they sequenced expressed TCRB transcripts. Repertoires were generated with immunoSEQ multiplex PCR, while TCRdb's copy carries only in-frame clones and drops some. The sample has fewer than 900,000 clones; 15% to 20% are singletons. The sequencing sample was made of naive CD4+ T cells from blood. This TCR derives from a woman under 30 in good health.

The CDR3 DNA reads as TGTGCCAGCAGTGAGGGTCGGGGGACTGAAGCTTTCTTT. As protein: CASSEGRGTEAFF. This chain links TRBV6-4 with TRBJ1-1; perhaps TRBD1 as D (5 bases). Trimming left V 3 bases short and J 5 bases short, with 10 bases between. From germline, CDR1 is MRHNA and CDR2 SNTAGT. The CDR3 has 13 residues.